This paragraph reports one T cell receptor beta chain. What it recognizes is unknown. This sample was included in a study of shared clonotypes between healthy human individuals. Study results and caveats: Sampling used blood alone; tissue repertoires probably differ.

An assay was performed, and its level was deep. Repertoires were generated with immunoSEQ multiplex PCR, while TCRdb's copy carries only in-frame clones and drops some. The profile covers a few million clones, with approximately 96% appearing a single time and around 0.13% taken by the ten largest. J was trimmed by 0 bases and V by 4 bases; bases with no gene match: 8. Germline CDR1 and CDR2: SEHNR and FQNEAQ (reference sequence). The CDR3 sequence is 17 residues long. Sequencing was performed on naive CD4+ T cells sorted from blood. Specified subset: CD45RA+ positively selected. V gene TRBV7-9 combines with J gene TRBJ2-2, with 7 bases that match TRBD1. This sequence originates from a man aged 18 to 30 in good health. The CDR3 DNA sequence: TGTGCCAGCAGCTCTGACAGGGTCTCAGCGAACACCGGGGAGCTGTTTTTT. Protein sequence: CASSSDRVSANTGELFF. The entire variable domain, with the rest obtained from reference TRBV7-9 and TRBJ2-2, is as follows: DTGVSQNPRHKITKRGQNVTFRCDPISEHNRLYWYRQTLGQGPEFLTYFQNEAQLEKSRLLSDRFSAERPKGSFSTLEIQRTEQGDSAMYLCASSSDRVSANTGELFFGEGSRLTVL.